The next 27 T cell receptor beta chains were all read from a single sample in a study of OX40 agonist ivuxolimab in advanced cancers. The data were produced by immunoSEQ multiplex PCR, yet TCRdb's version contains in-frame clones alone and is incomplete. The sample has tens of thousands of clones, approximately 80% seen once; the top ten hold approximately 20%. The specimen comprised CD4+ or CD8+ T cells sorted from blood, sampled in a trial of the OX40 agonist ivuxolimab. The receptors stem from an adult with an advanced solid tumor such as melanoma, head and neck, liver or kidney cancer.

This chain's CDR3 is CASSYWGGEQFF. CDR3 DNA: TGTGCCAGCAGTTACTGGGGGGGTGAGCAGTTCTTC. The chain joins TRBV6-5 to TRBJ2-1; 7 nucleotides line up with TRBD2. V shed 1 base, J shed 9 bases, and the junction held 0 bases outside the gene matches. Per germline, CDR1 MNHEY and CDR2 SVGAGI. The CDR3 length is 12 residues.

Here the CDR3 DNA reads TGTGCCTGGAGACGGAACCTGACATTCATCTATGGCTACACCTTC. It translates to CAWRRNLTFIYGYTF. The V call is TRBV30, the J call TRBJ1-2; no definite D call. The length of the CDR3 is 15 residues. Germline V CDR1 and CDR2: GTSNPN, SVGIG (reference sequence). The ends were cut back, 3 bases at V and 4 bases at J, with 18 bases in the middle.

The J gene is TRBJ2-7, the V gene TRBV5-1; the D is unclear. Germline values: CDR1 SGHRS, CDR2 YFSETQ. Deletions cut 0 bases from V and 2 bases from J, with 3 bases between. The CDR3 runs 12 residues. CDR3 region: CASSLDTYEQYF. The CDR3 nucleotides are TGCGCCAGCAGCTTGGATACCTACGAGCAGTACTTC.

V is TRBV7-9 and J is TRBJ2-3; 8 bases line up with TRBD2. The germline V gene has CDR1 SEHNR and CDR2 FQNEAQ (reference sequence). The CDR3 contains 16 residues. With V trimmed by 6 bases and J by 3 bases, 11 bases remained unmatched. The CDR3 protein is CASRSMGSGVTDTQYF. The DNA of the CDR3 is TGTGCCAGCAGGTCGATGGGTAGCGGGGTAACAGATACGCAGTATTTT.

The chain employs TRBV25-1 and TRBJ2-1; D gene unclear. The CDR3 runs 14 residues. Per the germline V gene, CDR1 is MGHDK and CDR2 is SYGVNS. Trimming removed 0 bases from V and 9 bases from J, with 12 bases in between. The CDR3 is CASSEYYGKGEQFF. The CDR3 DNA sequence: TGTGCCAGCAGTGAATATTATGGTAAAGGTGAGCAGTTCTTC.

This chain joins TRBV10-2 and TRBJ2-7, with 10 bases aligning to TRBD2. V dropped 0 bases and J dropped 4; count of bases not matched to a gene: 3. The germline V gene has CDR1 WSHSY and CDR2 SAAADI. The CDR3 has 15 amino acids. CDR3 amino acids: CASSESVAGGYEQYF. CDR3 nucleotides: TGCGCCAGCAGTGAGTCGGTAGCGGGAGGTTACGAGCAGTACTTC.

The CDR3 region has the DNA TGTGCCAGCAGCGTCACTGGACATATGAACACTGAAGCTTTCTTT. It is translated as CASSVTGHMNTEAFF. The gene calls are TRBV9 and TRBJ1-1, with D possibly matching TRBD1 (5 bases). The length of the CDR3 is 15 residues. Germline CDR1 SGDLS, CDR2 YYNGEE. V lost 2 bases and J 0 bases, leaving 11 bases between the germline ends.

The CDR3 reads CASSLEDGYEQYF. The CDR3 coding sequence is TGTGCCAGCAGTTTGGAGGACGGCTACGAGCAGTACTTC. The chain uses TRBV28 and TRBJ2-7; possibly TRBD2 for D (5 bases). CDR1 and CDR2 from the germline V gene are MDHEN and SYDVKM. CDR3 length: 13 residues. Trimming took off 3 bases at V and 3 bases at J, with 9 bases between the two ends.

To note about this clone: The junction shows a germline mismatch at one end, possibly a read error. The V gene is TRBV27, the J gene TRBJ2-7, with TRBD2 as a possible D gene (5 bases). This CDR3 is built from 17 residues. Germline values: CDR1 MNHEY, CDR2 SMNVEV (reference sequence). The CDR3 region is CASSLSSGPWRMDEQYF. CDR3 sequence (DNA): TGTGCCAGCAGTCTATCGTCCGGGCCCTGGAGGATGGACGAGCAGTACTTC.

By sample fraction, this clone is medium-sized. This chain connects TRBV19 to TRBJ2-1; TRBD2 is a possible D gene (5 bases). Trimming took 0 bases from V and 3 from J, leaving 6 bases between them. CDR3 length equals 14 residues. CDR1 and CDR2 from the germline V gene are LNHDA and SQIVND (reference sequence). CDR3 protein: CASSIDGDYNEQFF. The CDR3, as DNA: TGTGCCAGTAGTATAGACGGGGACTACAATGAGCAGTTCTTC. The complete variable domain, with remaining parts taken from reference TRBV19 and TRBJ2-1, reads DGGITQSPKYLFRKEGQNVTLSCEQNLNHDAMYWYRQDPGQGLRLIYYSQIVNDFQKGDIAEGYSVSREKKESFPLTVTSAQKNPTAFYLCASSIDGDYNEQFFGPGTRLTVL.

This clone was seen only once. The chain has TRBV5-4 and TRBJ2-5, with 7 bases matching TRBD2. V was clipped by 1 base and J by 5 bases; unmatched bases: 2. Germline assignment: CDR1 SGHNT and CDR2 YYREEE (reference sequence). There are 13 residues in the CDR3. The CDR3 here is CASSLLGGETQYF. The CDR3 nucleotides read TGTGCCAGCAGCTTGCTGGGAGGGGAGACCCAGTACTTC.

This rearrangement joins TRBV7-9 to TRBJ2-1, with 12 bases fitting TRBD2. The length of the CDR3 is 17 residues. Germline trimming cut 5 bases from V and 7 bases from J; bases unmatched to any gene: 12. Germline CDR1 is SEHNR and CDR2 is FQNEAQ (reference sequence). CDR3 nucleotide sequence: TGTGCCAGCAGCGCTGGGACTAGCGGGCCCCCTAGGAATGAGCAGTTCTTC. Its translation: CASSAGTSGPPRNEQFF.

This clone occurred once. The V gene is TRBV4-3, the J gene TRBJ1-1; D perhaps matches TRBD1 (5 bases). The length of the CDR3 is 14 residues. Per the germline V gene, CDR1 is LGHNA and CDR2 is YSLEER. The V and J ends lost 0 bases and 7 bases respectively, with 12 bases between them. The CDR3 spells CASSQEGEEIEAFF. The CDR3 DNA reads as TGCGCCAGCAGCCAAGAGGGGGAGGAGATTGAAGCTTTCTTT.

The chain uses TRBV4-3 and TRBJ2-2, with D possibly matching TRBD2 (6 bases). The CDR3 is 17 amino acids. In germline, CDR1 is LGHNA, CDR2 YSLEER. V gave up 2 bases and J gave up 3 bases, with 16 bases separating them. DNA of the CDR3: TGCGCCAGCAGCCAACAACTCGGGGGTGTGTACACCGGGGAGCTGTTTTTT. This gives the protein CASSQQLGGVYTGELFF.

This clone appeared a single time. The chain has TRBV4-1 and TRBJ1-1; D is uncertain. Trimming shortened V by 1 base and J by 2 bases, and 8 bases separated the two germline ends. This CDR3 has 14 amino acids. Germline-derived CDR1 and CDR2 are MGHRA and YSYEKL. CDR3 amino acids: CASSQGAGNTEAFF. The CDR3 DNA reads as TGCGCCAGCAGCCAAGGGGCGGGTAACACTGAAGCTTTCTTT.

This chain joins TRBV10-2 and TRBJ1-4; D remains unclear. Germline V lookup: CDR1 WSHSY, CDR2 SAAADI. The CDR3 is 14 amino acids. V was pared by 3 bases and J by 4 bases, with 9 bases between. CDR3: CASSETSDNEKLFF. As DNA, the CDR3 is TGCGCCAGCAGTGAAACATCAGATAATGAAAAACTGTTTTTT.

The chain uses TRBV7-9 and TRBJ2-5; a possible D gene is TRBD2 (5 bases). The end of the DNA fits TRBJ2-7 better, so the J call may be wrong. This CDR3 region has 14 residues. Germline values: CDR1 SEHNR, CDR2 FQNEAQ (reference sequence). The CDR3 protein is CASSLGSAIYEQYF. The CDR3 DNA follows: TGTGCCAGCAGCTTGGGTAGCGCGATCTACGAGCAGTACTTC.

The V call is TRBV7-9, the J call TRBJ2-7; D perhaps matches TRBD1 (5 bases). The CDR3 has 13 residues. Trimming took 1 base from V and 6 from J, leaving 10 bases between them. Germline-derived CDR1 and CDR2 are SEHNR and FQNEAQ (reference sequence). CDR3 coding DNA: TGTGCCAGCAGCTTAGGTTGGGGCCTCGAGCAGTACTTC. Translation: CASSLGWGLEQYF.

V gene TRBV7-8 combines with J gene TRBJ2-7, with 12 bases that match TRBD2. The CDR3 has 15 residues. The germline V gene encodes CDR1 SGHVS and CDR2 FQNEAQ. V shed 1 base, J shed 4 bases, and the junction held 2 bases outside the gene matches. CDR3 loop: CASSLETSGSYEQYF. The CDR3, as DNA: TGTGCCAGCAGCTTAGAGACTAGCGGGAGTTACGAGCAGTACTTC.

The chain links TRBV18 to TRBJ2-2, with TRBD2 matching over 10 bases. Germline V lookup: CDR1 KGHSH, CDR2 LQKENI. CDR3 length: 16 residues. The V segment lost 2 bases and the J segment 3 bases; nucleotides outside the gene matches: 3. The CDR3 region is CASSPTSGVYTGELFF. Written as DNA, the CDR3 is TGTGCCAGCTCACCAACTAGCGGGGTGTACACCGGGGAGCTGTTTTTT. The whole variable domain, filled in from reference TRBV18 and TRBJ2-2, reads NAGVMQNPRHLVRRRGQEARLRCSPMKGHSHVYWYRQLPEEGLKFMVYLQKENIIDESGMPKERFSAEFPKEGPSILRIQQVVRGDSAAYFCASSPTSGVYTGELFFGEGSRLTVL.

This clone has ten or more counts. The chain uses TRBV25-1 and TRBJ1-4; D is undetermined. The germline V gene encodes CDR1 MGHDK and CDR2 SYGVNS. The V and J ends lost 1 base and 2 bases respectively, with 14 bases between them. The CDR3 loop spans 17 amino acids. CDR3 coding DNA: TGTGCCAGCAGTGAATGGGGAGGAACGTCGACTAATGAAAAACTGTTTTTT. Translating it yields CASSEWGGTSTNEKLFF. The full variable domain, in which reference TRBV25-1 and TRBJ1-4 provide the parts outside the CDR3, is EADIYQTPRYLVIGTGKKITLECSQTMGHDKMYWYQQDPGMELHLIHYSYGVNSTEKGDLSSESTVSRIRTEHFPLTLESARPSHTSQYLCASSEWGGTSTNEKLFFGSGTQLSVL.

CDR3 sequence reads: CASSGGWYTEAFF. The CDR3 coding sequence is TGTGCCAGCAGTGGAGGGTGGTACACTGAAGCTTTCTTT. The V call is TRBV6-6, the J call TRBJ1-1; unclear D gene. The germline V and J ends were trimmed by 5 bases and 3 bases, with 10 bases remaining between them. The CDR3 loop spans 13 amino acids. The germline gives CDR1 MNHNY, CDR2 SVGAGI (reference sequence).

The genes are TRBV28 and TRBJ1-6, with 9 bases fitting TRBD1. The CDR3 spans 15 residues. J was trimmed by 10 bases and V by 5 bases; bases with no gene match: 9. Per germline, CDR1 MDHEN and CDR2 SYDVKM. The CDR3 here is CASSPPGTGRSPLHF. CDR3 in DNA: TGTGCCAGCAGTCCCCCCGGGACAGGGAGGTCACCCCTCCACTTT.

The rearrangement uses TRBV5-6 and TRBJ2-5, with D perhaps TRBD1 or TRBD2 (6 bases each). Germline loops: CDR1 SGHDT, CDR2 YYEEEE. V was trimmed by 6 bases and J by 5 bases, leaving 14 bases between them. This CDR3 comprises 13 residues. CDR3 coding DNA: TGTGCCAGCACCCTGAGGGGGGAGGAGACCCAGTACTTC. This codes for CASTLRGEETQYF. Full variable domain (missing parts from reference TRBV5-6 and TRBJ2-5): DAGVTQSPTHLIKTRGQQVTLRCSPKSGHDTVSWYQQALGQGPQFIFQYYEEEERQRGNFPDRFSGHQFPNYSSELNVNALLLGDSALYLCASTLRGEETQYFGPGTRLLVL.

V and J are TRBV6-5 and TRBJ1-1; D remains unclear. The germline gives CDR1 MNHEY, CDR2 SVGAGI. This CDR3 is built from 13 residues. Between the trimmed V and J ends, which lost 0 bases and 0 bases, there was a span of 2 bases. The CDR3 DNA reads as TGTGCCAGCAGTTACTCGGTGAACACTGAAGCTTTCTTT. As protein: CASSYSVNTEAFF.

The chain has TRBV27 and TRBJ2-3; D ambiguous. The CDR3 has 14 residues. Per the germline V gene, CDR1 is MNHEY and CDR2 is SMNVEV (reference sequence). Deletions cut 2 bases from V and 2 bases from J, with 8 bases between. The CDR3 loop is CASSLNPVTDTQYF. The DNA for the CDR3 is TGTGCCAGCAGTTTAAATCCGGTCACAGATACGCAGTATTTT.

V usage is TRBV27 and J usage is TRBJ1-2; D is possibly TRBD1 (6 bases). This CDR3 spans 14 amino acids. The ends were cut back, 5 bases at V and 3 bases at J, with 13 bases in the middle. CDR1 is MNHEY, CDR2 SMNVEV, per germline (reference sequence). The CDR3: CASSSGTFYYGYTF. CDR3 nucleotides: TGTGCCAGCAGTAGTGGGACATTTTACTATGGCTACACCTTC.